These 17 T cell receptor beta chains share one sample of origin, sequenced in a study of blood T cell repertoires in COVID-19. The repertoire was sequenced with immunoSEQ multiplex PCR; TCRdb's copy has only in-frame clones and lacks some. The repertoire has under 250,000 clones, roughly 80% of them found once; the top ten carry about 2.5%. Sequencing was done on a sample of peripheral blood. Receptors were obtained from a woman between 65 and 79 years old with active or convalescent COVID-19.

The chain links TRBV30 to TRBJ2-7; 9 bases line up with TRBD1. Looked up from germline, CDR1 is GTSNPN and CDR2 is SVGIG (reference sequence). There are 14 residues in the CDR3. Germline trimming cut 7 bases from V and 4 bases from J; bases unmatched to any gene: 11. CDR3 in amino acids: CAYPPGTGWYEQYF. In DNA, the CDR3 is TGTGCCTACCCGCCAGGGACAGGGTGGTACGAGCAGTACTTC.

This chain links TRBV5-1 with TRBJ1-4, with a tentative D call TRBD1 (5 bases). Germline V gene data show CDR1 as SGHRS and CDR2 as YFSETQ. Trimming left V 4 bases short and J 4 bases short, with 14 bases between. The CDR3 is 15 amino acids. The DNA of the CDR3 is TGCGCCAGCAGCGGGGGAGGGAGTTTTAATGAAAAACTGTTTTTT. It specifies CASSGGGSFNEKLFF.

This clone appeared a few times. The rearrangement links TRBV29-1 to TRBJ1-2; D gene ambiguous. Germline CDR1 SQVTM, CDR2 ANQGSEA. CDR3 length: 12 residues. The germline V and J ends were trimmed by 3 bases and 8 bases, with 13 bases remaining between them. The CDR3 bases are TGCAGCGTTGACAGTCCGTTTGAAGGCTACACCTTC. Protein sequence: CSVDSPFEGYTF.

The chain links TRBV2 to TRBJ1-4, with D possibly matching TRBD1 (6 bases). V lost 6 bases and J 4 bases, leaving 18 bases between the germline ends. The CDR3 sequence is 16 residues long. Germline loops: CDR1 SNHLY, CDR2 FYNNEI. The CDR3: CASSTSRGGVNEKLFF. The CDR3 DNA sequence: TGTGCCAGCAGCACATCAAGGGGGGGGGTTAATGAAAAACTGTTTTTT.

This rearrangement joins TRBV2 to TRBJ1-6; D remains unclear. The V end was cut by 2 bases, the J end by 0 bases, with 14 bases between. This CDR3 is 18 amino acids long. The germline gives CDR1 SNHLY, CDR2 FYNNEI. The CDR3 spells CASSESLTRSSYNSPLHF. In nucleotides, the CDR3 is TGTGCCAGCAGTGAAAGTCTCACGAGGAGCTCCTATAATTCACCCCTCCACTTT. The complete variable domain, with remaining parts taken from reference TRBV2 and TRBJ1-6, reads EPEVTQTPSHQVTQMGQEVILRCVPISNHLYFYWYRQILGQKVEFLVSFYNNEISEKSEIFDDQFSVERPDGSNFTLKIRSTKLEDSAMYFCASSESLTRSSYNSPLHFGNGTRLTVT.

The J gene is TRBJ2-7, the V gene TRBV28; tentative D call: TRBD2 (5 bases). Germline V gives CDR1 MDHEN, CDR2 SYDVKM. Trimming pared 8 bases from V and 0 bases from J, leaving 20 bases between. The CDR3 covers 16 residues. CDR3 sequence reads: CASAFIRDSLSYEQYF. For the CDR3, the DNA is TGTGCCAGCGCCTTCATTCGGGATTCACTCTCCTACGAGCAGTACTTC.

The chain employs TRBV3-1 (or the pseudogene TRBV3-2) and TRBJ1-5; TRBD1 matches 7 bases. Looked up from germline, CDR1 is LGHDT and CDR2 is YNNKEL (reference sequence). V lost 2 bases, J lost 4 bases, and 2 bases stayed unmatched. This CDR3 spans 14 amino acids. The CDR3 reads CASSQWDSNQPQHF. The CDR3 DNA follows: TGTGCCAGCAGCCAATGGGACAGTAATCAGCCCCAGCATTTT.

This chain links TRBV24-1 with TRBJ2-1, with 8 bases that match TRBD2. This CDR3 has 14 amino acids. J lost 7 bases, V lost 9 bases, and 10 bases had no gene match. Germline V CDR1 and CDR2: KGHDR, SFDVKD. DNA for the CDR3: TGTGCCACCCACGGACCGGGAGGGCCAAATGAGCAGTTCTTC. This codes for CATHGPGGPNEQFF.

The rearrangement uses TRBV28 and TRBJ1-2; the match to TRBD1 covers 7 bases. Germline CDR1 is MDHEN and CDR2 is SYDVKM. The V and J ends lost 5 bases and 3 bases, in that order; junction bases with no gene match: 6. The CDR3 contains 14 residues. The CDR3 loop is CASSLRDSYYGYTF. The CDR3 DNA follows: TGTGCCAGCAGTCTTCGGGACAGCTACTATGGCTACACCTTC.

This clone has just a few counts. The V call is TRBV6-5, the J call TRBJ2-7, with 7 positions matching TRBD2. Per the germline V gene, CDR1 is MNHEY and CDR2 is SVGAGI. The CDR3 consists of 16 residues. J gave up 2 bases and V 2 bases, and 9 bases lay outside the gene matches. This CDR3 is CASSYPGGRGPYEQYF. The CDR3 coding sequence is TGTGCCAGCAGTTACCCGGGGGGTCGGGGCCCCTACGAGCAGTACTTC.

This clone was counted a single time. This chain uses TRBV3-1 (or the pseudogene TRBV3-2) with TRBJ1-4, with a tentative D call TRBD1 (5 bases). The CDR3 runs to 15 residues. From germline, CDR1 is LGHDT and CDR2 YNNKEL (reference sequence). The V and J ends lost 2 bases and 8 bases respectively, with 15 bases between them. CDR3 in amino acids: CASSQYVAGEEKLFF. Here the CDR3 DNA reads TGTGCCAGCAGCCAATATGTTGCGGGGGAGGAAAAACTGTTTTTT.

The chain carries TRBV2 and TRBJ2-1; 8 bases are a match to TRBD2. With V trimmed by 7 bases and J by 4 bases, 15 bases remained unmatched. From germline, CDR1 is SNHLY and CDR2 FYNNEI. There are 17 residues in the CDR3. Here the CDR3 reads CASKPRAGGGLYNEQFF. CDR3 DNA: TGTGCCAGCAAACCTAGGGCGGGGGGTGGTCTTTACAATGAGCAGTTCTTC. The full variable domain, in which reference TRBV2 and TRBJ2-1 provide the parts outside the CDR3, is EPEVTQTPSHQVTQMGQEVILRCVPISNHLYFYWYRQILGQKVEFLVSFYNNEISEKSEIFDDQFSVERPDGSNFTLKIRSTKLEDSAMYFCASKPRAGGGLYNEQFFGPGTRLTVL.

The chain joins TRBV7-2 to TRBJ1-5; TRBD1 might be the D (6 bases). The CDR3 extends over 15 amino acids. Germline-derived CDR1 and CDR2 are SGHTA and FQGNSA. Trimming cost V 6 bases and J 2 bases, with 14 bases left between them. In DNA, the CDR3 is TGTGCCAGCAGTTTACAGGGAGGAGGCAATCAGCCCCAGCATTTT. It translates to CASSLQGGGNQPQHF.

This clone was seen a single time. The V gene is TRBV2, the J gene TRBJ2-2; TRBD2 matches at 9 bases. CDR1 is SNHLY and CDR2 is FYNNEI in the germline V gene. The CDR3 extends over 14 amino acids. V lost 4 bases and J lost 4; bases outside the gene matches: 1. CDR3 in amino acids: CASSARGGTGELFF. The CDR3 DNA follows: TGTGCCAGCAGTGCGCGGGGGGGCACCGGGGAGCTGTTTTTT.

V is TRBV12-5 and J is TRBJ1-2, with D possibly being TRBD1 (5 bases). V gave up 0 bases and J gave up 4 bases, with 18 bases separating them. This CDR3 is built from 17 residues. Germline V gene sequence: CDR1 LGHNT, CDR2 FRNRAP. The CDR3 here is CASGLVVATVDPYGYTF. CDR3 nucleotides: TGTGCTAGTGGTTTGGTAGTGGCGACAGTGGATCCCTATGGCTACACCTTC.

The chain has TRBV9 and TRBJ2-2; weak D call: TRBD2 (5 bases). The CDR3 has 15 residues. The germline gives CDR1 SGDLS, CDR2 YYNGEE. V was pared by 3 bases and J by 7 bases, with 16 bases between. CDR3 coding DNA: TGTGCCAGCAGCGCACTCACTAGTATTCGCGGGGAGCTGTTTTTT. Translation: CASSALTSIRGELFF.

CDR3 nucleotide sequence: TGTGCCAGCAGCTTGTGGACAGGGGAAGGCAATGAGCAGTTCTTC. This gives the protein CASSLWTGEGNEQFF. The chain joins TRBV5-8 to TRBJ2-1; TRBD1 matches 9 bases. The germline V gene encodes CDR1 SGHTS and CDR2 YDEGEE. The CDR3 covers 15 residues. The ends lost 1 base at V and 6 bases at J; junction bases unmatched: 5. The entire variable domain, with the rest obtained from reference TRBV5-8 and TRBJ2-1, is as follows: EAGVTQSPTHLIKTRGQQATLRCSPISGHTSVYWYQQALGLGLQFLLWYDEGEERNRGNFPPRFSGRQFPNYSSELNVNALELEDSALYLCASSLWTGEGNEQFFGPGTRLTVL.